The text below deals with one TCR beta chain. Its antigen remains unidentified. This CDR3 is 16 amino acids long. The trim removed 5 bases at V and 5 bases at J, leaving 7 bases unmatched. Germline CDR1 reads LGHNA; CDR2 reads YNFKEQ. Profiling relied on immunoSEQ multiplex PCR, and the TCRdb table lists in-frame clones only, not all of them. Among around 60,000 clones, about 90% were seen once, and the ten largest hold 9% to 12%. The data were taken from a study of PD-1 blockade in classical Hodgkin lymphoma. Study-level points and caveats: Although disease activity or prior therapy may be involved, causes of the repertoire differences remain undefined.

This sample's time point: cycle 4 day 1 (C4D1), after about 6 weeks of nivolumab. Patients all relapsed after autologous stem cell transplantation, and there was variation in brentuximab vedotin exposure. Patients had relapsed/refractory classical Hodgkin lymphoma with complete response, partial response or progressive disease as best response. The material sequenced was peripheral blood mononuclear cells (PBMCs), taken before the fourth cycle of nivolumab. The source of this sequence is a human donor with classical Hodgkin lymphoma. The V gene is TRBV4-2, the J gene TRBJ2-1; 12 nucleotides agree with TRBD2. Here the CDR3 reads CASSASLAGGNNEQFF. The CDR3 DNA reads as TGTGCCAGCAGCGCCTCACTAGCGGGGGGCAACAATGAGCAGTTCTTC.